One sample yielded the 6 T cell receptor beta chains listed below, sequenced in a study of human T cells and chemical hapten exposure. As to time point: patch test 1, 2 weeks after DPC sensitization. The sample's treatment: therapeutic diphenylcyclopropenone sensitization with weekly scalp DPC. TCRdb recomputed calls from the RACE reads with MiXCR, one row per CDR3 protein. Of 150,000 or so distinct CDR3 sequences listed, about 14% are singletons. This material consisted of whole blood, taken in connection with sensitization to the hapten diphenylcyclopropenone (DPC). These receptor sequences come from a woman in her 30s with alopecia areata. Some clones in this sample may be carry-over from other donors' samples.

This chain joins TRBV6-6 and TRBJ2-2; D possibly corresponds to TRBD1 (5 bases). CDR3 length: 13 amino acids. V was cut by 5 bases and J by 6 bases, with 10 bases left in between. The germline gives CDR1 MNHNY, CDR2 SVGAGI (reference sequence). CDR3 sequence (DNA): TGTGCCAGCAGTCGCCCAGGGCCCGGGGAGCTGTTTTTT. It is translated as CASSRPGPGELFF.

The chain uses TRBV6-1 and TRBJ2-3; D might be TRBD1 or TRBD2, each matching 5 bases. CDR1 is MNHNS and CDR2 is SASEGT in the germline V gene. The CDR3 totals 16 residues. The V end lost 6 bases, the J end lost 5 bases, and 21 bases lay between the germline ends. The CDR3 bases are TGTGCCAGCAGCCCACGACGGGACCCCTGGGAAGATACGCAGTATTTT. Amino acids: CASSPRRDPWEDTQYF.

This clonotype has a handful of counts. This chain connects TRBV7-6 to TRBJ2-7; weak D call: TRBD1 (6 bases). The V gene lost 5 bases and the J gene lost 5 bases, with 22 bases spanning the gap. The CDR3 is made up of 16 amino acids. Germline-derived CDR1 and CDR2 are SGHVS and FNYEAQ. CDR3 amino acids: CASSVSNRVGVDEQYF. CDR3 DNA sequence: TGTGCCAGCAGCGTATCAAACAGGGTAGGAGTTGACGAGCAGTACTTC.

The rearrangement links TRBV6-5 to TRBJ1-1, with D possibly TRBD1 on 6 matching bases. Germline V gene sequence: CDR1 MNHEY, CDR2 SVGAGI. The V end lost 7 bases, the J end lost 3 bases, and 15 bases lay between the germline ends. The CDR3 is 14 amino acids. In DNA, the CDR3 is TGTGCCAGCACCATAGGAAGGGGGGACACTGAAGCTTTCTTT. Its protein product is CASTIGRGDTEAFF.

The chain links TRBV5-4 to TRBJ1-1, with 7 bases matching TRBD1. V trimming: 0 bases; J trimming: 5 bases; junction bases outside the gene matches: 7. The germline V gene encodes CDR1 SGHNT and CDR2 YYREEE (reference sequence). There are 15 residues in the CDR3. In nucleotides, the CDR3 is TGTGCCAGCAGCTTGGACCCAGGGGGTCTAACTGAAGCTTTCTTT. Its translation: CASSLDPGGLTEAFF.

Ten or more counts support this clonotype. The DNA for the CDR3 is TGTGCCAGCAGTTTATCCCCTTACTATGGCTACACCTTC. Protein sequence: CASSLSPYYGYTF. V gene TRBV27 combines with J gene TRBJ1-2; D gene ambiguous. The germline V gene has CDR1 MNHEY and CDR2 SMNVEV (reference sequence). V lost 0 bases to trimming and J lost 3 bases, with 5 bases between them. This CDR3 is built from 13 residues.